A single sample gave rise to the 21 T cell receptor beta chains below, sequenced in a study of blood T cell repertoires in COVID-19. The table came from immunoSEQ multiplex PCR; TCRdb's copy has only in-frame clones and leaves some out. Of hundreds of thousands of clones in the sample, 89% were seen once. Sample: peripheral blood. These receptors were obtained from a woman aged 25-40 years with COVID-19, enrolled during active disease.

The V and J genes are TRBV4-2 and TRBJ1-1, with a weak D call TRBD1 (6 bases). This CDR3 comprises 14 residues. Germline assignment: CDR1 LGHNA and CDR2 YNFKEQ. Trimming cost V 0 bases and J 8 bases, with 13 bases left between them. CDR3: CASSQDLLDREAFF. The CDR3 nucleotides read TGTGCCAGCAGCCAAGATCTCCTTGACAGGGAAGCTTTCTTT.

The V and J genes are TRBV11-3 and TRBJ2-1, with 7 positions matching TRBD2. V was pared by 5 bases and J by 6 bases, with 7 bases of the junction left unmatched. The CDR3 runs to 14 residues. The V gene's germline CDR1 is SGHNT and CDR2 YENEEA. CDR3 sequence: CASSRGGGLNEQFF. Here the CDR3 DNA reads TGTGCCAGCAGCCGTGGGGGAGGGCTCAATGAGCAGTTCTTC. The whole variable domain, filled in from reference TRBV11-3 and TRBJ2-1, reads EAGVVQSPRYKIIEKKQPVAFWCNPISGHNTLYWYLQNLGQGPELLIRYENEEAVDDSQLPKDRFSAERLKGVDSTLKIQPAELGDSAVYLCASSRGGGLNEQFFGPGTRLTVL.

The rearrangement links TRBV30 to TRBJ2-5, with 9 bases that match TRBD2. The CDR3 length is 15 residues. V lost 0 bases and J lost 4; bases outside the gene matches: 6. Germline values: CDR1 GTSNPN, CDR2 SVGIG (reference sequence). The CDR3 sequence: CAWSVLAGPGETQYF. CDR3 sequence (DNA): TGTGCCTGGAGTGTACTAGCGGGTCCGGGAGAGACCCAGTACTTC.

The chain is built from TRBV19 and TRBJ2-4; tentatively, D is TRBD2 (6 bases). The ends were cut back, 8 bases at V and 1 base at J, with 9 bases in the middle. The CDR3 sequence is 13 residues long. The germline CDR1 and CDR2 sequences are LNHDA and SQIVND (reference sequence). The CDR3 DNA reads TGTGCCAGTCGGGGGATGGCCAAAAACATTCAGTACTTC. Translation gives CASRGMAKNIQYF.

The gene calls are TRBV6-6 and TRBJ2-1; 9 bases map to TRBD1. This CDR3 contains 13 residues. The V and J ends lost 8 bases and 9 bases, in that order; junction bases with no gene match: 8. Germline assignment: CDR1 MNHNY and CDR2 SVGAGI (reference sequence). DNA of the CDR3: TGTGCCAGCGCGGACAGGGGCGGAAGTGAGCAGTTCTTC. This gives the protein CASADRGGSEQFF.

The chain recombines TRBV28 with TRBJ2-3; D is possibly TRBD1 (6 bases). The CDR3 loop spans 13 amino acids. Germline assignment: CDR1 MDHEN and CDR2 SYDVKM. Between the trimmed V and J ends, which lost 3 bases and 4 bases, there was a span of 8 bases. The CDR3 DNA reads as TGTGCCAGCAGTTTTAACAGGGCAGATACGCAGTATTTT. Translating gives CASSFNRADTQYF.

V is TRBV27 and J is TRBJ2-3, with TRBD2 identical over 7 bases. CDR3 length equals 17 residues. Germline V CDR1 and CDR2: MNHEY, SMNVEV (reference sequence). With V trimmed by 0 bases and J by 6 bases, 12 bases remained unmatched. CDR3 amino acids: CASSLSGQGPGGDTQYF. The CDR3 DNA follows: TGTGCCAGCAGTTTATCCGGGCAGGGCCCCGGGGGGGATACGCAGTATTTT.

This clone has a single count. This chain uses TRBV13 with TRBJ1-5, with TRBD1 matching over 7 bases. The J segment lost 3 bases and the V segment lost 0 bases, leaving 5 bases of the junction unmatched. Germline V CDR1 and CDR2: PRHDT, FYEKMQ (reference sequence). CDR3 length equals 16 residues. CDR3 in amino acids: CASSLGSGTANQPQHF. CDR3 DNA: TGTGCCAGCAGCTTAGGATCCGGGACAGCCAATCAGCCCCAGCATTTT. The full variable domain, in which reference TRBV13 and TRBJ1-5 provide the parts outside the CDR3, is AAGVIQSPRHLIKEKRETATLKCYPIPRHDTVYWYQQGPGQDPQFLISFYEKMQSDKGSIPDRFSAQQFSDYHSELNMSSLELGDSALYFCASSLGSGTANQPQHFGDGTRLSIL.

The chain has TRBV7-9 and TRBJ1-1; D is uncertain. This CDR3 has 13 residues. Germline V CDR1 and CDR2: SEHNR, FQNEAQ (reference sequence). Trimming cost V 6 bases and J 3 bases, with 11 bases left between them. Written as DNA, the CDR3 is TGTGCCAGCAGGACACAGAGGGACACTGAAGCTTTCTTT. Amino acid sequence: CASRTQRDTEAFF.

The chain has TRBV6-2 or TRBV6-3 and TRBJ1-5, with D perhaps TRBD1 (6 bases). Germline assignment: CDR1 MNHEY and CDR2 SVGEGT. The V end was cut by 6 bases, the J end by 7 bases, with 28 bases between. The CDR3 length is 18 residues. The chain's CDR3 is CASSRWWQGAGQGQPQHF. The CDR3 DNA sequence: TGTGCCAGCAGCCGCTGGTGGCAGGGTGCGGGCCAGGGGCAGCCCCAGCATTTT.

The chain joins TRBV12-3 or TRBV12-4 to TRBJ1-4; 11 positions match TRBD1. The CDR3 spans 13 residues. The V gene end was trimmed by 10 bases and the J gene end by 8 bases; junction bases not matched to a gene: 6. The CDR3 DNA follows: TGTGCCACCGCGGACAGGGGGCGCGAAAAACTGTTTTTT. It translates to CATADRGREKLFF.

The genes are TRBV5-8 and TRBJ2-2; D might be TRBD1 (6 bases). This CDR3 region has 16 residues. Germline V gives CDR1 SGHTS, CDR2 YDEGEE. Deletions cut 1 base from V and 8 bases from J, with 18 bases between. In DNA, the CDR3 is TGTGCCAGCAGCTTGTTGGGACACCTCCCTCCGGGGGAGCTGTTTTTT. It codes for CASSLLGHLPPGELFF.

This chain joins TRBV6-2 or TRBV6-3 and TRBJ2-1; D might be TRBD1 (5 bases). This CDR3 spans 15 amino acids. Germline V gives CDR1 MNHEY, CDR2 SVGEGT. V was cut by 6 bases and J by 9 bases, with 21 bases left in between. CDR3 nucleotide sequence: TGTGCCAGCAGCCCCGTGGGGCGGCCGGTTGGTGAGCAGTTCTTC. Translation gives CASSPVGRPVGEQFF.

V gene TRBV7-9 combines with J gene TRBJ1-1; possibly TRBD1 for D (6 bases). Trimming removed 2 bases from V and 6 bases from J, with 19 bases in between. From germline, CDR1 is SEHNR and CDR2 FQNEAQ (reference sequence). The CDR3 covers 16 residues. The CDR3 bases are TGTGCCAGCAGCTTAAGGCTTGTGGACAGCGGTTCTGAAGCTTTCTTT. This encodes CASSLRLVDSGSEAFF.

The chain employs TRBV2 and TRBJ2-7; 8 nucleotides align to TRBD2. The CDR3 totals 16 residues. Germline CDR1 reads SNHLY; CDR2 reads FYNNEI. Germline trimming cut 1 base from V and 2 bases from J; bases unmatched to any gene: 7. The CDR3 DNA reads as TGTGCCAGCAGTGAAGGCGGGGGGCCCCTTACCTACGAGCAGTACGTC. Residues: CASSEGGGPLTYEQYV.

The chain couples TRBV28 to TRBJ1-5, with TRBD1 matching 7 bases. Germline assignment: CDR1 MDHEN and CDR2 SYDVKM. The CDR3 totals 15 residues. V trimming: 5 bases; J trimming: 3 bases; junction bases outside the gene matches: 7. The DNA of the CDR3 is TGTGCCAGCAGTCGACTTACAGGGGTCAATCAGCCCCAGCATTTT. It yields the protein CASSRLTGVNQPQHF.

Concerning this clone: A much larger clonotype is one base distant, so this may be a read error. J is TRBJ2-1 and V is TRBV7-6; TRBD2 might be the D (6 bases). V was shortened by 2 bases and J by 0 bases, with 11 bases between the two germline ends. The germline V gene encodes CDR1 SGHVS and CDR2 FNYEAQ. The CDR3 extends over 16 amino acids. CDR3 protein: CASSLPAGSSYNEQFF. CDR3 nucleotides: TGTGCCAGCAGCTTACCGGCGGGGAGCTCCTACAATGAGCAGTTCTTC.

The chain's CDR3 is CASSPTAWGLEETQYF. CDR3 DNA sequence: TGTGCCAGCAGTCCCACGGCCTGGGGACTAGAAGAGACCCAGTACTTC. The rearrangement joins TRBV28 to TRBJ2-5; 8 bases are shared with TRBD2. This CDR3 has 16 amino acids. V lost 5 bases, J lost 3 bases, and 11 bases stayed unmatched. Per the germline V gene, CDR1 is MDHEN and CDR2 is SYDVKM.

V gene TRBV5-1 combines with J gene TRBJ1-4, with D unresolved. CDR1 and CDR2 (germline): SGHRS, YFSETQ. Trimming removed 2 bases at V and 8 bases at J, with 16 bases between. The CDR3 length is 15 residues. The CDR3, as DNA: TGCGCCAGCAGCTTAGCAAGTCTAGCGGGGGAAAAACTGTTTTTT. Protein sequence: CASSLASLAGEKLFF.

V and J are TRBV11-3 and TRBJ1-1; perhaps TRBD1 as D (5 bases). The germline V and J ends were trimmed by 5 bases and 5 bases, with 18 bases remaining between them. The V gene's germline CDR1 is SGHNT and CDR2 YENEEA. This CDR3 contains 15 residues. The DNA of the CDR3 is TGTGCCAGCAGCCTCGGTTCGGGGGAAGCAACTGAAGCTTTCTTT. It codes for CASSLGSGEATEAFF.

This clone came up a few times. This specimen includes other DNA sequences encoding the same CDR3. The CDR3 DNA reads TGTGCCAGCAGAACCGGGACAGATTATAATTCACCCCTCCACTTT. Amino acids: CASRTGTDYNSPLHF. The rearrangement joins TRBV9 to TRBJ1-6; the match to TRBD1 covers 7 bases. Trimming cost V 5 bases and J 4 bases; bases outside gene matches: 6. The germline V gene has CDR1 SGDLS and CDR2 YYNGEE. CDR3 length: 15 residues.